The present T cell receptor (beta chain) was sequenced within a study of CD8+ T cells in alopecia areata. This clone appeared a few times. It was cDNA, reverse transcribed from extracted RNA, that served as the sequencing template. Profiled with immunoSEQ multiplex PCR; TCRdb holds only in-frame clones, not every one. The sample has about 6,900 clones; roughly 75% are singletons. Regarding treatment: oral pan-JAK inhibitor, 5-10 mg twice daily. Samples from alopecia areata patients were lesional scalp punch biopsies and peripheral blood. The CDR3 runs to 11 residues. Germline V gene data show CDR1 as MNHNS and CDR2 as SASEGT. The V end lost 8 bases, the J end lost 8 bases, and 12 bases lay between the germline ends.

The origin of this receptor is a human donor with alopecia areata. V usage is TRBV6-1 and J usage is TRBJ1-2, with D possibly being TRBD1 (6 bases). This sample comprised skin, obtained at week 4, from a patient treated with tofacitinib. The DNA of the CDR3 is TGTGCCAGCGGGGGGGGGCTCGGCTACACCTTC. Amino acids: CASGGGLGYTF.